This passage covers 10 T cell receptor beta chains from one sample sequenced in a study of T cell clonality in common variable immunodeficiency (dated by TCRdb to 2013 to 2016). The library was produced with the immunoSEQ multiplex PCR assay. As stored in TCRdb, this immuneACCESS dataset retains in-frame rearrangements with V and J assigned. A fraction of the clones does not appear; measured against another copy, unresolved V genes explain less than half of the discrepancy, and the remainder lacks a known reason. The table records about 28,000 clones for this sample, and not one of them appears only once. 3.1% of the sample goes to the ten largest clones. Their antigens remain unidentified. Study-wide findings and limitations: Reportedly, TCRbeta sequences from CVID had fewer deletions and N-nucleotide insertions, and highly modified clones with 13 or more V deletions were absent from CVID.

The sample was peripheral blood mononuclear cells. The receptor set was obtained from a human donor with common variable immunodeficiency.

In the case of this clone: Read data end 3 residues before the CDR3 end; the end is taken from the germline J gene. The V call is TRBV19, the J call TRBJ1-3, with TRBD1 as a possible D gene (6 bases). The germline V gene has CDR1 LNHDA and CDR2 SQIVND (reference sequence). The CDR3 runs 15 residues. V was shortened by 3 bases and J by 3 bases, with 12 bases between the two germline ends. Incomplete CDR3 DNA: TGTGCCAGTAGTATCTCGACAGGCGTTGGAAACACC. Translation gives CASSISTGVGNT. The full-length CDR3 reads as CASSISTGVGNTIYF.

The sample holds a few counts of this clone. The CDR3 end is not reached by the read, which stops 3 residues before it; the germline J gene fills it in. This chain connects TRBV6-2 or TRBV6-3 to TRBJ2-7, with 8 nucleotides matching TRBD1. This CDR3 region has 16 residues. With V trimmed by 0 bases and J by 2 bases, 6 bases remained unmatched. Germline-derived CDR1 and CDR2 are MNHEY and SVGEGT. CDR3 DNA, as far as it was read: TGTGCCAGCAGTTACTCCAGGACAGGGTCAACCTACGAG. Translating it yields CASSYSRTGSTYE. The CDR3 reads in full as CASSYSRTGSTYEQYF.

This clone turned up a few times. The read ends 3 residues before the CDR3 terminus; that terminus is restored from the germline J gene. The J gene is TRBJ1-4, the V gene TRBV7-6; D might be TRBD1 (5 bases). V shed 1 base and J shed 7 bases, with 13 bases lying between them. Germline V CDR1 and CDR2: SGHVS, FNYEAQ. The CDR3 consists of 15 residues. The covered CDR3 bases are TGTGCCAGCAGCTTAGATAAGGGGAGAACTGAAAAA. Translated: CASSLDKGRTEK. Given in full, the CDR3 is CASSLDKGRTEKLFF.

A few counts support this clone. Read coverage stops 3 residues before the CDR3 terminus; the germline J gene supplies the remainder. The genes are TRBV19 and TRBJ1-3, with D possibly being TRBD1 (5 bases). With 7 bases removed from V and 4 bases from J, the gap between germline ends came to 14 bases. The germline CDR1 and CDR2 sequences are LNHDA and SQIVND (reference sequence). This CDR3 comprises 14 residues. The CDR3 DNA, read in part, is TGTGCCAGTATTGCAGCAGGGCGAGGAAACACC. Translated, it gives CASIAAGRGNT. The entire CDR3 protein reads CASIAAGRGNTIYF.

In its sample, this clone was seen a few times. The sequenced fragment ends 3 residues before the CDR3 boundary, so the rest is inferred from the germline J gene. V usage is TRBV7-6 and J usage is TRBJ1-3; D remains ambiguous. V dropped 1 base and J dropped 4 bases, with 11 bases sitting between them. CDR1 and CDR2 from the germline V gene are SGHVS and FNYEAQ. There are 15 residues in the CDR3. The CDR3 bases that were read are TGTGCCAGCAGCTTAGTGGCCAAACCGGGAAACACC. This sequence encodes CASSLVAKPGNT. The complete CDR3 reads CASSLVAKPGNTIYF.

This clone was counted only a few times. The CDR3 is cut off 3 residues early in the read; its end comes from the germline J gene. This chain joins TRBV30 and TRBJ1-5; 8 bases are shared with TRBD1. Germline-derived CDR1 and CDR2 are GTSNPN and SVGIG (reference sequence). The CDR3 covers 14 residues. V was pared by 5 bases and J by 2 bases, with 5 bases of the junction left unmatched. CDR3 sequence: CAWAQGDRNQPQHF. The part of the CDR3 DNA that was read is TGTGCCTGGGCACAGGGGGATCGCAATCAGCCC.

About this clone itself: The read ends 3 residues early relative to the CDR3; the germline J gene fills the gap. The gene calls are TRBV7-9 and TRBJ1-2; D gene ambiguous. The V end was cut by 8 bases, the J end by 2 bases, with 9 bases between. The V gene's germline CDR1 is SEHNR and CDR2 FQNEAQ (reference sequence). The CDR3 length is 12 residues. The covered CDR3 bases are TGTGCCAGCCGGACGGGGAACTATGGC. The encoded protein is CASRTGNYG. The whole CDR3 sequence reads CASRTGNYGYTF. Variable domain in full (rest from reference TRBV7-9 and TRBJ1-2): DTGVSQNPRHKITKRGQNVTFRCDPISEHNRLYWYRQTLGQGPEFLTYFQNEAQLEKSRLLSDRFSAERPKGSFSTLEIQRTEQGDSAMYLCASRTGNYGYTFGSGTRLTVV.

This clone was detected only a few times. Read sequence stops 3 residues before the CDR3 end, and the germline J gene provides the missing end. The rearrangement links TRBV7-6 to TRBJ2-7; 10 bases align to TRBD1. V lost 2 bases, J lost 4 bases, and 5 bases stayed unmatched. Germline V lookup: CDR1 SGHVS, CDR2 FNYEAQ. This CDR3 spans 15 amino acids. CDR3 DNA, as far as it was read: TGTGCCAGCAGCTTAAGACAGGGGGCTGATTACGAG. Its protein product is CASSLRQGADYE. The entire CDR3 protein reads CASSLRQGADYEQYF.

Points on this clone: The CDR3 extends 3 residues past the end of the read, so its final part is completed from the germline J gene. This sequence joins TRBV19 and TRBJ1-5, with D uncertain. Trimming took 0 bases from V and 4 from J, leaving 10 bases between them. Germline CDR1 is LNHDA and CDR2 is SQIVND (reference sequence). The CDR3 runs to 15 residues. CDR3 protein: CASSIDGSINQPQHF. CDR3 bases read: TGTGCCAGTAGTATAGACGGGTCCATTAATCAGCCC.

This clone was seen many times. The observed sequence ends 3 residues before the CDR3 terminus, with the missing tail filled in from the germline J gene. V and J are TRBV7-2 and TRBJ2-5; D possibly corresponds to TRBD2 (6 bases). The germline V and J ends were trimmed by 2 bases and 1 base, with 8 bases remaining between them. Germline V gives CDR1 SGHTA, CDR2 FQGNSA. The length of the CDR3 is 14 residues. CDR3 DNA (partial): TGTGCCAGCAGCTTACTGCGGGGCCAAGAGACC. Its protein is CASSLLRGQET. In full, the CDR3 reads CASSLLRGQETQYF.